The source of this T cell receptor beta chain is a study of OX40 agonist ivuxolimab in advanced cancers. This clone showed up just a few times. Here immunoSEQ multiplex PCR was the method, and the copy in TCRdb shows in-frame clones only, minus some. Of approximately 56,000 clones in the sample, around 87% are singletons; the top ten hold approximately 2%. Sequencing used CD4+ or CD8+ T cells sorted from blood, obtained in a trial of the OX40 agonist ivuxolimab. The TCR originated in an adult with an advanced solid tumor such as melanoma, head and neck, liver or kidney cancer.

CDR3: CASSLSGLAGGPETQYF. The CDR3 bases are TGTGCCAGCAGCTTATCGGGACTAGCGGGAGGGCCGGAGACCCAGTACTTC. This chain connects TRBV7-9 to TRBJ2-5, with TRBD2 matching over 16 bases. Germline V gene sequence: CDR1 SEHNR, CDR2 FQNEAQ (reference sequence). The trim removed 2 bases at V and 5 bases at J, leaving 5 bases unmatched. This CDR3 is built from 17 residues. Based on the CDR3 plus reference TRBV7-9 and TRBJ2-5, the full variable domain is DTGVSQNPRHKITKRGQNVTFRCDPISEHNRLYWYRQTLGQGPEFLTYFQNEAQLEKSRLLSDRFSAERPKGSFSTLEIQRTEQGDSAMYLCASSLSGLAGGPETQYFGPGTRLLVL.